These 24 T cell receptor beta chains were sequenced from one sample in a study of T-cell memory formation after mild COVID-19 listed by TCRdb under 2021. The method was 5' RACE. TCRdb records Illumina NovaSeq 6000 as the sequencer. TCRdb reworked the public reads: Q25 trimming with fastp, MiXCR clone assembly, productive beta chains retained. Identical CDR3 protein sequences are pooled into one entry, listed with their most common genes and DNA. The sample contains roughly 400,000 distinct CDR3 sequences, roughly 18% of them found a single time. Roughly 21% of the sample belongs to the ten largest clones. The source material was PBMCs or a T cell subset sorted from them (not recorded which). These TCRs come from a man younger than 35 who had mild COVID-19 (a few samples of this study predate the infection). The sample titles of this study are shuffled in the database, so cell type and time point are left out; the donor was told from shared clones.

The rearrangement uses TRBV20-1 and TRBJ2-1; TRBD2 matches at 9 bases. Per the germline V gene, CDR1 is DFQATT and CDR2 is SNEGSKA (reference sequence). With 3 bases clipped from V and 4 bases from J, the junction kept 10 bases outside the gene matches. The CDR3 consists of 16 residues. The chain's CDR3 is CSARGTSTLGYNEQFF. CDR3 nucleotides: TGCAGTGCTAGGGGGACTAGCACACTGGGGTACAATGAGCAGTTCTTC.

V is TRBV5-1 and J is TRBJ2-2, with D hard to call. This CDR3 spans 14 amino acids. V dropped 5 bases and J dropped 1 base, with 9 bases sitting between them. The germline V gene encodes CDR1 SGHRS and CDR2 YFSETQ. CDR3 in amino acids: CASSRYRNTGELFF. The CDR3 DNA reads TGCGCCAGCAGTAGGTACAGGAACACCGGGGAGCTGTTTTTT.

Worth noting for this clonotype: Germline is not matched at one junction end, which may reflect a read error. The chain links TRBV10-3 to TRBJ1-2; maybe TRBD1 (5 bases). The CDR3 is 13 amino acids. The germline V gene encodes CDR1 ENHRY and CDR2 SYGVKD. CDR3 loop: CAMSAGTGYGYTF. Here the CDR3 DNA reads TGTGCCATGAGTGCCGGGACCGGCTATGGCTACACCTTC.

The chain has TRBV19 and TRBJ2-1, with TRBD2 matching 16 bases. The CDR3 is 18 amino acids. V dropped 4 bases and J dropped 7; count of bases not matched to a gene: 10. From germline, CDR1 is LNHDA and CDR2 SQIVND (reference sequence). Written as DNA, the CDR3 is TGTGCCAGTAGTACCCCGGGACTAGCGGGGGGGCGTTTTAATGAGCAGTTCTTC. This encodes CASSTPGLAGGRFNEQFF.

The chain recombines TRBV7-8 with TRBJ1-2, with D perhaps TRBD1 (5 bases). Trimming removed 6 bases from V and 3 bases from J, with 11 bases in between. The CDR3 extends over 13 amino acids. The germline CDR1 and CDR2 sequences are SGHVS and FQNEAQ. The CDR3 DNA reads TGTGCCAGCAGACCTGACAGTGACTATGGCTACACCTTC. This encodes CASRPDSDYGYTF. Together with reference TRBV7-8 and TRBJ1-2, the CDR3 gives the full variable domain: GAGVSQSPRYKVAKRGQDVALRCDPISGHVSLFWYQQALGQGPEFLTYFQNEAQLDKSGLPSDRFFAERPEGSVSTLKIQRTQQEDSAVYLCASRPDSDYGYTFGSGTRLTVV.

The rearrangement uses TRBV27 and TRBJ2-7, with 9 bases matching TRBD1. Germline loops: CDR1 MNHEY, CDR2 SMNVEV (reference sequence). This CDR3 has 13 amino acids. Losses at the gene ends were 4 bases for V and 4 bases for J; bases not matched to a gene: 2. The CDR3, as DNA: TGTGCCAGCAGTTCCGGGACAGGGTACGAGCAGTACTTC. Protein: CASSSGTGYEQYF.

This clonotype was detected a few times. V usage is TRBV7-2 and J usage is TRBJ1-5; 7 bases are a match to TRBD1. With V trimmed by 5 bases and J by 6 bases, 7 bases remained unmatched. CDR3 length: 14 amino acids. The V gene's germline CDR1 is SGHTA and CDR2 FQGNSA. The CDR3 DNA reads TGTGCCAGCAGCCTAGGGGGCTGGGGTCAGCCCCAGCATTTT. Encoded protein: CASSLGGWGQPQHF.

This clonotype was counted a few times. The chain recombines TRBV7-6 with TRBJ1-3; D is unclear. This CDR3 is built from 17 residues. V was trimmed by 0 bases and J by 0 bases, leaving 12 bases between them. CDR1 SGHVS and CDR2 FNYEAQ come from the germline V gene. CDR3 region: CASSLADRLSSGNTIYF. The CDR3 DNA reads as TGTGCCAGCAGCTTAGCTGACCGACTTTCCTCTGGAAACACCATATATTTT.

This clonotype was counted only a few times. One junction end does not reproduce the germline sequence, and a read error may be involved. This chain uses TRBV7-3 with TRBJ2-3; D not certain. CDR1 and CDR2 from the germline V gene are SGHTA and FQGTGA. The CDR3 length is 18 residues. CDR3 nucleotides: TGTGCCAGCAGATTAACGCCCCGCATCAGTGCTAGCACAGATACGCAGTATTTT. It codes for CASRLTPRISASTDTQYF.

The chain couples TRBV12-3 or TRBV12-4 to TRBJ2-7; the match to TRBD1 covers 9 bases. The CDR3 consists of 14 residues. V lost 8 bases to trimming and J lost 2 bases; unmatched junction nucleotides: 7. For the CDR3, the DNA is TGTGCCAGCCGCTACGGGACAGGGACCTACGAGCAGTACTTC. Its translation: CASRYGTGTYEQYF.

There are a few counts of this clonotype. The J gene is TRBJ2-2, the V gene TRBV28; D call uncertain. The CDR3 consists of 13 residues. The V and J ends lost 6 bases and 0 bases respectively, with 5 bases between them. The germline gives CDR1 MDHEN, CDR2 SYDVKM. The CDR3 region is CASRTSNTGELFF. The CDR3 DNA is TGTGCCAGCAGGACATCGAACACCGGGGAGCTGTTTTTT.

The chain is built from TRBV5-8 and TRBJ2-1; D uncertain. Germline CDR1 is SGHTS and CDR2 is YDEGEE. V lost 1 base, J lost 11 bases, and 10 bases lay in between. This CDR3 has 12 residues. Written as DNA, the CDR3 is TGTGCCAGCAGCTTGTTCCTAGATAAGCAGTTCTTC. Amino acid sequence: CASSLFLDKQFF.

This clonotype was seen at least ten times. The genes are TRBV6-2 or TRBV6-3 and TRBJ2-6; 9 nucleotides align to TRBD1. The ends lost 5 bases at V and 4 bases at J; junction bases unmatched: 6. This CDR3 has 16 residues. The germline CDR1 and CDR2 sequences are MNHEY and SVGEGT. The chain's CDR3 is CASSTTGGSGANVLTF. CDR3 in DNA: TGTGCCAGCAGTACCACAGGGGGCTCCGGGGCCAACGTCCTGACTTTC.

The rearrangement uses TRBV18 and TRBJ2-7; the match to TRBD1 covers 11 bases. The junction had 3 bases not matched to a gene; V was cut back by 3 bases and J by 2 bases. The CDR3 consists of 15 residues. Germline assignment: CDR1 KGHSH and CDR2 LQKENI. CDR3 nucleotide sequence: TGTGCCAGCTCACCGGGACAGGGGGTTACCTACGAGCAGTACGTC. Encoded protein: CASSPGQGVTYEQYV.

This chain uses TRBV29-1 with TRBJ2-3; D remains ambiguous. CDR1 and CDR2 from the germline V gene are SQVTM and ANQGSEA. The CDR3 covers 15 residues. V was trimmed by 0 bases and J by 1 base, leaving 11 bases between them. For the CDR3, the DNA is TGCAGCGTTGAAGATAGACTGGGCGGCACAGATACGCAGTATTTT. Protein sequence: CSVEDRLGGTDTQYF.

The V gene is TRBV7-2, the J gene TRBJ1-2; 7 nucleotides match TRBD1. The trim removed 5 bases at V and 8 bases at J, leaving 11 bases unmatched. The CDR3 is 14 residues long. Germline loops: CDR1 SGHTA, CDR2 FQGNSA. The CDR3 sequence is CASSTRQGPGGYTF. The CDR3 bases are TGTGCCAGCAGCACCCGACAGGGCCCCGGCGGCTACACCTTC.

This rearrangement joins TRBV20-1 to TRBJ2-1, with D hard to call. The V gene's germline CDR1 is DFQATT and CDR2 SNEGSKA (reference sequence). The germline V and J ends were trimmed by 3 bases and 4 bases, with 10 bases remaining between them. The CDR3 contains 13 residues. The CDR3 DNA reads TGCAGTGCTAGTTTGGGGTTTTACAATGAGCAGTTCTTC. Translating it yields CSASLGFYNEQFF.

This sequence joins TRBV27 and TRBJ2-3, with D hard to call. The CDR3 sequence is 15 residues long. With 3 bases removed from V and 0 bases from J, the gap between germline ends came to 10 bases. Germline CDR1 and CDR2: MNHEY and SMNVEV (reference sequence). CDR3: CASSFFVGSTDTQYF. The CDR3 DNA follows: TGTGCCAGCAGTTTCTTCGTAGGGAGCACAGATACGCAGTATTTT.

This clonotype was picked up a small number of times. CDR3 coding DNA: TGCGCCAGCAGCTTGGAACTAGCGGGGGGAGATACGCAGTATTTT. Amino acid sequence: CASSLELAGGDTQYF. The rearrangement joins TRBV5-1 to TRBJ2-3, with 12 nucleotides matching TRBD2. Germline loops: CDR1 SGHRS, CDR2 YFSETQ. Germline trimming cut 0 bases from V and 5 bases from J; bases unmatched to any gene: 1. CDR3 length: 15 residues.

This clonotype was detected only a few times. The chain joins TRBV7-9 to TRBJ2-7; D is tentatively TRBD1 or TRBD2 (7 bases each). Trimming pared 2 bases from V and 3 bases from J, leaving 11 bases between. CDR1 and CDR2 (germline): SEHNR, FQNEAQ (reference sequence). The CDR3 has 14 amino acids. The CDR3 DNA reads TGTGCCAGCAGCTTACTCAGGGGGGGCTACGAGCAGTACGTC. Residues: CASSLLRGGYEQYV.

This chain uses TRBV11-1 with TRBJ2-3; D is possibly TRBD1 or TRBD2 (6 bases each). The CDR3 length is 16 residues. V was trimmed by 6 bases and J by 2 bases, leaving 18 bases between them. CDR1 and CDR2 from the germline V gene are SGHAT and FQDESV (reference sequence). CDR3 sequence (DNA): TGTGCCAGCAGGCATCGCCTAGGGGGGATCACAGATACGCAGTATTTT. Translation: CASRHRLGGITDTQYF.

The CDR3 coding sequence is TGCAGCGGGGCTCGACAGGAGAACACTGAAGCTTTCTTT. It is translated as CSGARQENTEAFF. V is TRBV29-1 and J is TRBJ1-1; maybe TRBD1 (6 bases). V dropped 7 bases and J dropped 1 base, with 13 bases sitting between them. CDR1 is SQVTM and CDR2 is ANQGSEA in the germline V gene. The CDR3 length is 13 residues.

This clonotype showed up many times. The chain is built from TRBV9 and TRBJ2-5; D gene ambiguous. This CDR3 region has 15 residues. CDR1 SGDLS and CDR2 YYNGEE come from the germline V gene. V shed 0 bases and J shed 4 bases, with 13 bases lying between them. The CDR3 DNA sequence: TGTGCCAGCAGCGTAGGGCTTGGGCGAGGAGAGACCCAGTACTTC. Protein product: CASSVGLGRGETQYF.

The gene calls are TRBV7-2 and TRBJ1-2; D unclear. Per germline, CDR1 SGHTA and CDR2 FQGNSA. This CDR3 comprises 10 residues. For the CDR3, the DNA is TGTGCTACCCTTGGGTTTGGCTACACCTTC. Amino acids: CATLGFGYTF.